The present TCR beta chain was sequenced within a study of cytomegalovirus exposure and HLA in healthy donors. As for the donors, each was a healthy bone marrow donor. In the PCR, 60 Vbeta and 13 Jbeta primers were used. This table comes from immunoSEQ multiplex PCR, and its TCRdb copy is limited to in-frame clones, with some not included. Here the sample spans some 170,000 clones, roughly 80% being singletons. Germline trimming cut 2 bases from V and 2 bases from J; bases unmatched to any gene: 3. CDR1 is SGHNT, CDR2 YYREEE, per germline (reference sequence). This CDR3 contains 14 residues. The sequence came from a man between 35 and 55 years old in good health and CMV-seronegative. Material: PBMCs. The chain combines TRBV5-4 with TRBJ1-2; 7 bases are shared with TRBD1. In DNA form, the CDR3 reads TGTGCCAGCAGCTTTGCAGGGGGAAACTATGGCTACACCTTC. Protein sequence: CASSFAGGNYGYTF.